These 2 T cell receptor beta chains were sequenced from one sample in a study of immune evolution from preneoplasia to lung adenocarcinoma. Assay used: immunoSEQ multiplex PCR; TCRdb lists only in-frame clones, some missing. The sample lists about 7,900 clones, 75% to 85% occurring once. Material for sequencing was FFPE minimally invasive lung adenocarcinoma tissue. The receptors come from a person between 65 and 79 years old with lung adenocarcinoma.

This sequence joins TRBV20-1 and TRBJ2-1; D gene ambiguous. This CDR3 comprises 11 residues. Trimming removed 6 bases from V and 5 bases from J, with 8 bases in between. The V gene's germline CDR1 is DFQATT and CDR2 SNEGSKA (reference sequence). CDR3 residues: CSALRNNEQFF. CDR3 DNA: TGCAGTGCCCTCCGAAACAATGAGCAGTTCTTC.

V gene TRBV27 combines with J gene TRBJ2-1; TRBD1 agrees at 10 bases. The CDR3 contains 16 residues. Losses at the gene ends were 4 bases for V and 6 bases for J; bases not matched to a gene: 9. In germline, CDR1 is MNHEY, CDR2 SMNVEV (reference sequence). The CDR3 sequence: CASSSPGQGLGNEQFF. The DNA of the CDR3 is TGTGCCAGCAGTTCACCGGGACAGGGGTTGGGCAATGAGCAGTTCTTC.